This T cell receptor beta chain is drawn from a study of beta chain features in type 1 diabetes. Study findings and constraints: The study found moderately but significantly shorter TCRB CDR3s in all four CD4+ subsets of Type 1 diabetes patients.

Of the isolated RNA, all was reverse transcribed, and so the sequenced material was expressed TCRB transcripts. Sequenced by immunoSEQ multiplex PCR; TCRdb stores in-frame clones only, minus some. The sample contains 600,000 to 700,000 clones, 13% of which appear only once. Concerning this clone itself: Its antigen is unidentified.

The V gene's germline CDR1 is SGHNT and CDR2 YYREEE (reference sequence). The CDR3 spans 15 residues. Trimming shortened V by 0 bases and J by 2 bases, and 9 bases separated the two germline ends. The sample taken for sequencing was naive CD4+ T cells from blood. The TCR was taken from a man between 18 and 35 years old with type 1 diabetes. The chain combines TRBV5-4 with TRBJ1-3; D is undetermined. For the CDR3, the DNA is TGTGCCAGCAGCTTGGGAGGGAAAGCTGGAAACACCATATATTTT. Protein: CASSLGGKAGNTIYF.